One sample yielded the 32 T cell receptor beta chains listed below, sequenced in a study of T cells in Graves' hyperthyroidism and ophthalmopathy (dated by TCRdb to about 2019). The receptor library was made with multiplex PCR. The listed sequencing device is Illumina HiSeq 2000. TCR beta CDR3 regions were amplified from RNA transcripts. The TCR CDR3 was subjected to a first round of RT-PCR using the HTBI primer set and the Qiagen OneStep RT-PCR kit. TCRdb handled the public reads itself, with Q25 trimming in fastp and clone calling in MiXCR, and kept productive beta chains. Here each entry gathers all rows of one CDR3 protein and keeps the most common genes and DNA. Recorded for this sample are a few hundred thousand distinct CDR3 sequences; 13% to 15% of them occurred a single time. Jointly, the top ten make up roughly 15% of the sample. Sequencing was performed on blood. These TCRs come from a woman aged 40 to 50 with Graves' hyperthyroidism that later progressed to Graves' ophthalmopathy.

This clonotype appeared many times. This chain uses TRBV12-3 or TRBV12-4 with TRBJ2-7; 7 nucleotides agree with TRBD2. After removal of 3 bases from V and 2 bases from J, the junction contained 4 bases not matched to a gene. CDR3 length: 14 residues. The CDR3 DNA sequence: TGTGCCAGCAGTTTCACAAGCGGGACCTACGAGCAGTACTTC. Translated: CASSFTSGTYEQYF.

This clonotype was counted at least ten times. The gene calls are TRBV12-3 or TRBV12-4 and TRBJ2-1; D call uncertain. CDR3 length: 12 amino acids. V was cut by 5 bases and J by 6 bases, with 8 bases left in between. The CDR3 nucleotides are TGTGCCAGCAGTCCCGACTTCAATGAGCAGTTCTTC. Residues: CASSPDFNEQFF.

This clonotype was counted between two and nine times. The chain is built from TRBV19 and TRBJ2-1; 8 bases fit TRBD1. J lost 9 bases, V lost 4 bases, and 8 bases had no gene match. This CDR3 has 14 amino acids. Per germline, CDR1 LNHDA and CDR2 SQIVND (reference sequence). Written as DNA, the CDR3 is TGTGCCAGTAGTAAAACCGGGACAGGTAGTGAGCAGTTCTTC. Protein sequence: CASSKTGTGSEQFF.

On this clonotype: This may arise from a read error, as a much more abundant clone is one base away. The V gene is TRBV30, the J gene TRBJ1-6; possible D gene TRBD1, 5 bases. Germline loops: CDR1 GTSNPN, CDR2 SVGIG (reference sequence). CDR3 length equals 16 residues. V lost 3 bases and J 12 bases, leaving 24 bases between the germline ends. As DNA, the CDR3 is TGTGCCTGGAGCGGCAGATCCCCGGGGACTCCCATACCCCTCCACTTT. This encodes CAWSGRSPGTPIPLHF.

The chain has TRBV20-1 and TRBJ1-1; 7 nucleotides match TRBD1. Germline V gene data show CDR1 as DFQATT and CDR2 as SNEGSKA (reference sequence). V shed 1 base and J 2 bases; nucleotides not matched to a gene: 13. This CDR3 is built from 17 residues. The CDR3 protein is CSARATDRARGNTEAFF. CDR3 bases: TGCAGTGCTAGAGCAACTGACAGGGCAAGGGGTAACACTGAAGCTTTCTTT.

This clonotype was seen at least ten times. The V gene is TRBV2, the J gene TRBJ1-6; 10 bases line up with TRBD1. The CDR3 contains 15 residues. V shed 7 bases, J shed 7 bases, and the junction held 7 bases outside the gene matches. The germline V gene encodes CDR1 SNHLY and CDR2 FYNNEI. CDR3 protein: CASILPGQGNSPLHF. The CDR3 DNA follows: TGTGCCAGCATTCTACCGGGACAGGGGAATTCACCCCTCCACTTT.

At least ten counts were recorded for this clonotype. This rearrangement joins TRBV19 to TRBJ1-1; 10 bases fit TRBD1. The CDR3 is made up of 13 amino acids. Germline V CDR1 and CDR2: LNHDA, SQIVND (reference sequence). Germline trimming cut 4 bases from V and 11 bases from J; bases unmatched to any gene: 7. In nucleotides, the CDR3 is TGTGCCAGTAGTACGCGACAGGGGGCAAAGGCTTTCTTT. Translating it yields CASSTRQGAKAFF.

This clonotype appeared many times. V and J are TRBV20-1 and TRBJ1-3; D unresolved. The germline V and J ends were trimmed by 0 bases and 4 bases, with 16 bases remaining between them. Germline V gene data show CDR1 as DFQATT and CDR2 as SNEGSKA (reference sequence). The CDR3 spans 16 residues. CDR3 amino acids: CSARDHRQGSGNTIYF. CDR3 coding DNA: TGCAGTGCTAGAGATCATAGACAAGGGTCCGGAAACACCATATATTTT.

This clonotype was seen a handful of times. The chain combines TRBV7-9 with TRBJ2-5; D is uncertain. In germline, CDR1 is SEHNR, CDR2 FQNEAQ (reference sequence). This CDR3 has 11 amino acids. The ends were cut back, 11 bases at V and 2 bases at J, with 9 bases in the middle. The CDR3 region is CAVGWQETQYF. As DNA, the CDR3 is TGTGCCGTGGGATGGCAAGAGACCCAGTACTTC.

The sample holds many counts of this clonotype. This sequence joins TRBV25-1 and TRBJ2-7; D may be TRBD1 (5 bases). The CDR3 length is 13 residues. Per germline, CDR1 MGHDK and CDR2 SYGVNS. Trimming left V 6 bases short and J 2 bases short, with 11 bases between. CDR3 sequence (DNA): TGTGCCAGCAGACAGGCTGACACCTACGAGCAGTACTTC. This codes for CASRQADTYEQYF.

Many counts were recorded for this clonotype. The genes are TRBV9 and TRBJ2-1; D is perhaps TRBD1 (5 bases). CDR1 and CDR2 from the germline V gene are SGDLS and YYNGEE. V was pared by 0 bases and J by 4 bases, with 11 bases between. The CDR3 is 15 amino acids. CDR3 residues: CASSVDDRPYNEQFF. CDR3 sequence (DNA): TGTGCCAGCAGCGTAGATGACAGACCGTACAATGAGCAGTTCTTC.

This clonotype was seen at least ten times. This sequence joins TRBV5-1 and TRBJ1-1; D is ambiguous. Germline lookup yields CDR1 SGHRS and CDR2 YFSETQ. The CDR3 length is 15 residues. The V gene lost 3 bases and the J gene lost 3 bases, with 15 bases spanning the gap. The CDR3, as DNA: TGCGCCAGCAGCTCCCAACCCCTTTCCGACACTGAAGCTTTCTTT. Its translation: CASSSQPLSDTEAFF.

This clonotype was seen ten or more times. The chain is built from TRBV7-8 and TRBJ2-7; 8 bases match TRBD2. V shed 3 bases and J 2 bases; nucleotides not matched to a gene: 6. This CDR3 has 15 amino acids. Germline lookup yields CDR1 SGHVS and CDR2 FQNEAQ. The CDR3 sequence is CASSLGLDKPYEQYF. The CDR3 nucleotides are TGTGCCAGCAGCTTGGGACTAGACAAGCCCTACGAGCAGTACTTC.

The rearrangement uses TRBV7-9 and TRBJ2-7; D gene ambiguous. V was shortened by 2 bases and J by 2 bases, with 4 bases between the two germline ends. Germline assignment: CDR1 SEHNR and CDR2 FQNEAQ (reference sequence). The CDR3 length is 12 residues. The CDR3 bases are TGTGCCAGCAGCTTAACCGCCTACGAGCAGTACTTC. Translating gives CASSLTAYEQYF.

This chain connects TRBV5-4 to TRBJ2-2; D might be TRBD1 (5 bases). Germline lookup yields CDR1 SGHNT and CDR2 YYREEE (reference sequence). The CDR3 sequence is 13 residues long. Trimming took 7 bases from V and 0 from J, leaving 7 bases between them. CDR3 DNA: TGTGCCAGCCGGACACCGAACACCGGGGAGCTGTTTTTT. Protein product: CASRTPNTGELFF. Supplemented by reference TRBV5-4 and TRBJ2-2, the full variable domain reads ETGVTQSPTHLIKTRGQQVTLRCSSQSGHNTVSWYQQALGQGPQFIFQYYREEENGRGNFPPRFSGLQFPNYSSELNVNALELDDSALYLCASRTPNTGELFFGEGSRLTVL.

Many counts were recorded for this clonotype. Here the CDR3 DNA reads TGTGCCAGCAGTTACCCCACAGGACAGGGACTCAATCAGCCCCAGCATTTT. Its translation: CASSYPTGQGLNQPQHF. V usage is TRBV6-2 or TRBV6-3 and J usage is TRBJ1-5, with 8 bases lining up with TRBD1. In germline, CDR1 is MNHEY, CDR2 SVGEGT. The J segment lost 3 bases and the V segment lost 2 bases, leaving 9 bases of the junction unmatched. The CDR3 is 17 residues long.

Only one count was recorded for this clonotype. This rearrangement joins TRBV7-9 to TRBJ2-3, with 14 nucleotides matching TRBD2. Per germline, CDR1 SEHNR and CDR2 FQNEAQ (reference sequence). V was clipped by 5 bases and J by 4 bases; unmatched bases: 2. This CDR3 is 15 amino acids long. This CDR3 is CASSPGLAGADTQYF. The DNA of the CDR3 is TGTGCCAGCAGCCCGGGACTAGCGGGAGCAGATACGCAGTATTTT.

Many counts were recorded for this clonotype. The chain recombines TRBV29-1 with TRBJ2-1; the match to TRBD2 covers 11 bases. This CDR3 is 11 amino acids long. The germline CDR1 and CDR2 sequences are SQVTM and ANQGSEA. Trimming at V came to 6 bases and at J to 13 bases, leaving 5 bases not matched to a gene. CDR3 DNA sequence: TGCAGCGTCCTGACTAGCGGGGCCCAGTTCTTC. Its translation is CSVLTSGAQFF.

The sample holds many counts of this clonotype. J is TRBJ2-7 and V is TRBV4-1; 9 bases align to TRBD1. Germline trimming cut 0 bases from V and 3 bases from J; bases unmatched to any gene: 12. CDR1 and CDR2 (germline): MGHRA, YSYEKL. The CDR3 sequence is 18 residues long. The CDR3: CASSQDIPWGTGYYEQYF. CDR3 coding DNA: TGCGCCAGCAGCCAAGATATCCCTTGGGGGACAGGGTACTACGAGCAGTACTTC.

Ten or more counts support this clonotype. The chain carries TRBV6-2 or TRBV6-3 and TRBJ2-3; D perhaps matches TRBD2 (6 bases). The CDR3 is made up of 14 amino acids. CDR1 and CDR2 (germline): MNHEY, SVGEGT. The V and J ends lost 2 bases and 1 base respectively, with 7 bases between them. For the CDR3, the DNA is TGTGCCAGCAGTTACAGGGAGGGCACAGATACGCAGTATTTT. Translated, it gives CASSYREGTDTQYF.

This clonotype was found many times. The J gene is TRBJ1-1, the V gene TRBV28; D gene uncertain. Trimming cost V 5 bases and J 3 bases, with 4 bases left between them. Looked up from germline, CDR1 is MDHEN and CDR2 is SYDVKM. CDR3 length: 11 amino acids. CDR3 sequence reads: CASSQYTEAFF. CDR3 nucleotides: TGTGCCAGCAGTCAGTACACTGAAGCTTTCTTT.

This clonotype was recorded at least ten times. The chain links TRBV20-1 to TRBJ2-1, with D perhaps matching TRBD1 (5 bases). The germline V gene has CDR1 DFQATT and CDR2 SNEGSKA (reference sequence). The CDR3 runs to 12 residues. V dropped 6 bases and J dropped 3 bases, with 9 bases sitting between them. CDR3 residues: CSAGDSYNEQFF. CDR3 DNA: TGCAGTGCCGGCGACAGCTACAATGAGCAGTTCTTC.

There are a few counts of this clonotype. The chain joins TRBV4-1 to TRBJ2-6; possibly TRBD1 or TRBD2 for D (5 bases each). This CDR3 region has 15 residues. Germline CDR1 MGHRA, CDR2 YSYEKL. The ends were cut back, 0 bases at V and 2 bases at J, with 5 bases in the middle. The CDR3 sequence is CASSQEGAGANVLTF. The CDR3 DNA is TGCGCCAGCAGCCAAGAGGGGGCTGGGGCCAACGTCCTGACTTTC.

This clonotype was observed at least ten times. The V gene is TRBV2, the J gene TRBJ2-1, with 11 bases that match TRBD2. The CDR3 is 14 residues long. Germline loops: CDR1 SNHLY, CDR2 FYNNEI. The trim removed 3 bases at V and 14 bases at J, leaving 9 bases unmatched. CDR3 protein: CASSDVLAGVREFF. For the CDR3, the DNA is TGTGCCAGCAGTGACGTACTAGCGGGAGTCAGAGAGTTCTTC.

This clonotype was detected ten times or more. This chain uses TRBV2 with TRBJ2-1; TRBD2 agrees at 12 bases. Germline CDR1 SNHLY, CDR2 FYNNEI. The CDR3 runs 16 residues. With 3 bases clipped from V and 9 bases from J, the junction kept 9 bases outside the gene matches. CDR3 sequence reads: CASSDTASGRAGEQFF. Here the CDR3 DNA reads TGTGCCAGCAGTGATACGGCTAGCGGGAGGGCCGGTGAGCAGTTCTTC. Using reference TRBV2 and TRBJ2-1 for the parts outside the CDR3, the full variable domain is EPEVTQTPSHQVTQMGQEVILRCVPISNHLYFYWYRQILGQKVEFLVSFYNNEISEKSEIFDDQFSVERPDGSNFTLKIRSTKLEDSAMYFCASSDTASGRAGEQFFGPGTRLTVL.

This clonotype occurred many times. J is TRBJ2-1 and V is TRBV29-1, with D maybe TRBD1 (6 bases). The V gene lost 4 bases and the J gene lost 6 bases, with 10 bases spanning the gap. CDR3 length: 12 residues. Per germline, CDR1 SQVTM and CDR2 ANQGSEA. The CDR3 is CSVVPGVNEQFF. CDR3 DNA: TGCAGCGTTGTCCCAGGGGTCAATGAGCAGTTCTTC.

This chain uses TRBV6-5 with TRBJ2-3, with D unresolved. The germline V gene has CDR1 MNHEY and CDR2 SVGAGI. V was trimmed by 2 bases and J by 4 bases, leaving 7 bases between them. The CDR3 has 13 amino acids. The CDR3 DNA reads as TGTGCCAGCAGTTACATGGCGGCAGATACGCAGTATTTT. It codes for CASSYMAADTQYF.

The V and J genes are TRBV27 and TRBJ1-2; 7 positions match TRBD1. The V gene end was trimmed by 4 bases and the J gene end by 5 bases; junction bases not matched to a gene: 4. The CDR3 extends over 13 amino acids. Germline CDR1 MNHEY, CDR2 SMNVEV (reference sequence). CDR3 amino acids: CASSSTGDYGYTF. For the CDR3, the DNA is TGTGCCAGCAGTTCAACAGGGGATTATGGCTACACCTTC.

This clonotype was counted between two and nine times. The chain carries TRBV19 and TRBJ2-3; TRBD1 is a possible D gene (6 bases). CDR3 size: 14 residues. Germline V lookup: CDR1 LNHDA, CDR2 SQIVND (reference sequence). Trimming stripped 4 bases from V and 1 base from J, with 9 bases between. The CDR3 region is CASSNHRGTDTQYF. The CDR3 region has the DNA TGTGCCAGTAGTAATCACAGGGGCACAGATACGCAGTATTTT. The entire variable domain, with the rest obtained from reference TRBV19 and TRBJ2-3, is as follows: DGGITQSPKYLFRKEGQNVTLSCEQNLNHDAMYWYRQDPGQGLRLIYYSQIVNDFQKGDIAEGYSVSREKKESFPLTVTSAQKNPTAFYLCASSNHRGTDTQYFGPGTRLTVL.

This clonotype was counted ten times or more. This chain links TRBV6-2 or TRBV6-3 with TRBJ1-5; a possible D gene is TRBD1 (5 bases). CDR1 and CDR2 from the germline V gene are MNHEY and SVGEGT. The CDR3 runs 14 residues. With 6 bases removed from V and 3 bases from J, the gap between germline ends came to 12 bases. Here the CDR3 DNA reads TGTGCCAGCAGCTCCAGGGACCACAATCAGCCCCAGCATTTT. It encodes CASSSRDHNQPQHF.

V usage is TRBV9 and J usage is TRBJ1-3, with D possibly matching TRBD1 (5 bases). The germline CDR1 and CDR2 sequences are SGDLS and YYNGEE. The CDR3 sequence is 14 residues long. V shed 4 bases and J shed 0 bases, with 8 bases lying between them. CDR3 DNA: TGTGCCAGCAGCTCGGACAACTCTGGAAACACCATATATTTT. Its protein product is CASSSDNSGNTIYF.

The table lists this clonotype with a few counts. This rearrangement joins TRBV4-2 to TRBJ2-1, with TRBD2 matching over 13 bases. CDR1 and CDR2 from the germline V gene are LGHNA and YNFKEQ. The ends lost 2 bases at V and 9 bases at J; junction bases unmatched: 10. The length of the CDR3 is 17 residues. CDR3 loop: CASSQSGTSGMRGEQFF. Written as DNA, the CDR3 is TGTGCCAGCAGCCAATCCGGGACTAGCGGGATGAGGGGTGAGCAGTTCTTC.